The rows below give T cell receptor beta chains drawn from one sample of a study of blood T cell repertoires in COVID-19. Sequenced by immunoSEQ multiplex PCR; TCRdb stores in-frame clones only, minus some. The table records roughly 240,000 clones, over 80% of them present only once. Material for sequencing was PBMCs or T cells enriched from blood (not recorded which). The receptor set was obtained from a young woman with acute COVID-19. Both conserved end residues are part of each CDR3. The order of the fields is D gene, J gene, CDR3 length, clone size, V gene, CDR3 DNA, CDR3 protein. D genes are given only for firm matches. Clone size is shown for a subset of rows, as once, few, many or a class of expanded clone.

TRBD1	TRBJ1-2	17	-	TRBV27	TGTGCCAGCAGTTTATCGCGGGTGAACAGGGGGCTAGGTGGCTACACCTTC	CASSLSRVNRGLGGYTF
TRBD2	TRBJ2-1	17	-	TRBV10-1	TGCGCCAGCAGTGAGAACTCGCTAGCGGGAAAGTACAATGAGCAGTTCTTC	CASSENSLAGKYNEQFF
-	TRBJ1-5	13	-	TRBV30	TGTGCCTGGAGTGTACAAAGCAATCAGCCCCAGCATTTT	CAWSVQSNQPQHF
-	TRBJ2-7	16	-	TRBV27	TGTGCCAGCAGTTTATCCCCCCCGACAGTCTCCTACGAGCAGTACTTC	CASSLSPPTVSYEQYF
-	TRBJ1-1	13	-	TRBV11-2	TGTGCCAGCACCTTGACAGTACCCGTAGAAGCTTTCTTT	CASTLTVPVEAFF
TRBD1	TRBJ2-7	13	-	TRBV6-5	TGTGCCAGCAGCCTCGGGACAGATTACGAGCAGTACTTC	CASSLGTDYEQYF
-	TRBJ1-2	13	-	TRBV7-9	TGTGCCAGCAGCCCGGACAGCTTCTATGGCTACACCTTC	CASSPDSFYGYTF
-	TRBJ2-1	17	-	TRBV2	TGTGCCAGCAGAGAAATTCCATCCGGGTCGCCCTACAATGAGCAGTTCTTC	CASREIPSGSPYNEQFF
-	TRBJ1-3	16	-	TRBV21-1	TGTGCCAGCAGCACGGCGCTCAGGGGGCCAGGAAACACCATATATTTT	CASSTALRGPGNTIYF
-	TRBJ1-6	13	once	TRBV5-1	TGCGCCAGCAGCTTGGAGCATGATTCACCCCTCCACTTT	CASSLEHDSPLHF
TRBD1	TRBJ1-6	16	-	TRBV2	TGTGCCAGCAGAGTCCCGGGACAGGGGGCCCATTCACCCCTCCACTTT	CASRVPGQGAHSPLHF
-	TRBJ2-7	14	-	TRBV10-3	TGTGCCATCAGTGAGACAGGGGAGGACTACGAGCAGTACTTC	CAISETGEDYEQYF
TRBD1	TRBJ1-2	14	-	TRBV11-2	TGTGCCAGCAGCTCGCCCCGGGACAGGGAGGGCTACACCTTC	CASSSPRDREGYTF
-	TRBJ1-2	20	once	TRBV4-1	TGCGCCAGCAGCCAAAAGATCGTGGGGGACACACGGTTTAAGGACTATGGCTACACCTTC	CASSQKIVGDTRFKDYGYTF
-	TRBJ1-3	16	once	TRBV30	TGTGCCTGGAGTGTACTCCCCGGGGTCTCTGGAAACACCATATATTTT	CAWSVLPGVSGNTIYF
-	TRBJ2-3	14	-	TRBV11-3	TGTGCCAGCAGCTTAGGCAGGGGAGCGTATACGCAGTATTTT	CASSLGRGAYTQYF
-	TRBJ2-3	17	-	TRBV3-1/TRBV3-2	TGTGCCAGCAGCCAAGAGGTGCGGGGGCTAGTAACAGTTACGCAGTATTTT	CASSQEVRGLVTVTQYF
TRBD2	TRBJ2-3	14	-	TRBV10-3	TGTGCCATCAGTGATTTGGCGGGGGTCCATACGCAGTATTTT	CAISDLAGVHTQYF
-	TRBJ1-3	15	-	TRBV20-1	TGCAGTGCTAGTCCCAGGGAACTTTCTGGAAACACCATATATTTT	CSASPRELSGNTIYF
-	TRBJ1-2	14	once	TRBV19	TGTGCCAGTAGCCCCGGGGGGCAGGTCTATGGCTACACCTTC	CASSPGGQVYGYTF
-	TRBJ1-2	11	once	TRBV20-1	TGCAGTGCTAGACGGTTCTATGGCTACACCTTC	CSARRFYGYTF
-	TRBJ1-5	13	-	TRBV27	TGTGCCAGCAGCCCGGTGGGAGGGCAGCCCCAGCATTTT	CASSPVGGQPQHF
-	TRBJ1-1	14	-	TRBV30	TGTGCCTGGAGTGTATGGGGGCGTGAAACTGAAGCTTTCTTT	CAWSVWGRETEAFF
TRBD1	TRBJ2-5	16	-	TRBV5-1	TGCGCCAGCAGCCCCCTCGGACAGGGGAGACAAGAGACCCAGTACTTC	CASSPLGQGRQETQYF
TRBD1	TRBJ2-3	19	-	TRBV5-1	TGCGCCAGCAGCTGGGGCGACAGGGCCGTTCGAAGAAGCACAGATACGCAGTATTTT	CASSWGDRAVRRSTDTQYF
-	TRBJ2-1	11	-	TRBV7-9	TGTGCCAGCAGCGAGTACAATGAGCAGTTCTTC	CASSEYNEQFF
-	TRBJ1-5	13	few	TRBV12-3/TRBV12-4	TGTGCCAGCAGTTTTGTAGGGGAACAGCCCCAGCATTTT	CASSFVGEQPQHF
-	TRBJ1-5	13	once	TRBV27	TGTGCCAGCACAAGCGGTAGCGGTCAGCCCCAGCATTTT	CASTSGSGQPQHF
-	TRBJ1-2	12	-	TRBV12-3/TRBV12-4	TGTGCCAGCAGTAGGGGTGACTATGGCTACACCTTC	CASSRGDYGYTF
-	TRBJ1-2	15	-	TRBV7-2	TGTGCCAGCAGCTTTTCAGGGGCAGTCATCTATGGCTACACCTTC	CASSFSGAVIYGYTF
-	TRBJ2-5	12	-	TRBV29-1	TGCAGCGTTGAAGTCGGGGGTGAGACCCAGTACTTC	CSVEVGGETQYF
-	TRBJ2-7	13	-	TRBV19	TGTGCCAGTAGCAATACATACTCCTACGAGCAGTACTTC	CASSNTYSYEQYF
-	TRBJ1-1	14	-	TRBV18	TGTGCCAGCTCTACAGACAGTGACTACACTGAAGCTTTCTTT	CASSTDSDYTEAFF
TRBD1	TRBJ1-3	17	-	TRBV7-9	TGTGCCAGCAGTACCGACAGGGCCTATTACTCTGGAAACACCATATATTTT	CASSTDRAYYSGNTIYF
-	TRBJ1-1	14	-	TRBV14	TGTGCCAGCAGCCAAGACAGGGGAAACACTGAAGCTTTCTTT	CASSQDRGNTEAFF
-	TRBJ2-7	15	-	TRBV5-1	TGCGCCAGCAGCGCCTCAGGGGTGAGAACTGACGAGCAGTACTTC	CASSASGVRTDEQYF
TRBD1	TRBJ1-2	18	-	TRBV25-1	TGTGCCAGCAGTGATTTCGCGATAGGGCAGGGGGTTCACTATGGCTACACCTTC	CASSDFAIGQGVHYGYTF
TRBD1	TRBJ2-1	17	once	TRBV29-1	TGCAGCGTTGAAGGCGGGATAGACAGGGGGCCCTACAATGAGCAGTTCTTC	CSVEGGIDRGPYNEQFF
TRBD1	TRBJ1-6	15	once	TRBV7-2	TGTGCCAGCAGCTCGGGACAGGGCGGTAGCTCACCCCTCCACTTT	CASSSGQGGSSPLHF
TRBD1	TRBJ2-1	15	-	TRBV4-1	TGCGCCAGCAGCCCGGGACAGGGGGCGAGCAATGAGCAGTTCTTC	CASSPGQGASNEQFF
TRBD1	TRBJ1-1	14	-	TRBV4-1	TGCGCCAGCAGTATGGACAGGGGGACCACTGAAGCTTTCTTT	CASSMDRGTTEAFF
TRBD2	TRBJ2-5	15	once	TRBV7-2	TGTGCCAGCAGCTTATCTGAAGTTCCGCGGGGGGCCCAGTACTTC	CASSLSEVPRGAQYF
-	TRBJ1-6	19	-	TRBV19	TGTGCCAGTAGTATAGTGGGGGCTCGGAAGATTGGCTATAATTCACCCCTCCACTTT	CASSIVGARKIGYNSPLHF
-	TRBJ1-1	16	-	TRBV4-1	TGCGCCAGCAGCCAAGGTCCAACGGGGATGAACACTGAAGCTTTCTTT	CASSQGPTGMNTEAFF
-	TRBJ1-1	12	-	TRBV6-5	TGTGCCAGCATGAGAGGGAGCACTGAAGCTTTCTTT	CASMRGSTEAFF
-	TRBJ2-7	20	-	TRBV10-2	TGCGCCAGCAGTGTTTTTCCTATACCGCCCGGGGAGGTGGAGTCCTACGAGCAGTACTTC	CASSVFPIPPGEVESYEQYF
-	TRBJ1-2	12	-	TRBV18	TGTGCCAGCTCCAGGGCACAGGAGGGCTACACCTTC	CASSRAQEGYTF
TRBD2	TRBJ2-3	16	-	TRBV19	TGTGCCAGTAGTATCGGACTAGCGAGTTTAGTGGATACGCAGTATTTT	CASSIGLASLVDTQYF
TRBD1	TRBJ2-7	13	-	TRBV10-3	TGTGCCATCTCGGGACAGGGGGAATACGAGCAGTACTTC	CAISGQGEYEQYF
TRBD2	TRBJ2-1	13	-	TRBV7-2	TGTGCCAGCAGCTTAACCAGGGAGGGTGAGCAGTTCTTC	CASSLTREGEQFF
TRBD1	TRBJ1-1	16	-	TRBV6-2/TRBV6-3	TGTGCCAGCAGTCCAACTATGGGACAGGGCGACACTGAAGCTTTCTTT	CASSPTMGQGDTEAFF
-	TRBJ2-7	13	few	TRBV27	TGTGCCAGCAGTCTGGCTGCGGCCTACGAGCAGTACTTC	CASSLAAAYEQYF
-	TRBJ1-4	11	-	TRBV29-1	TGCAGCGTTGAATCAAATGAAAAACTGTTTTTT	CSVESNEKLFF
-	TRBJ1-2	11	once	TRBV29-1	TGCAGCGTTGACGGGAGGGACGGCTACACCTTC	CSVDGRDGYTF
TRBD2	TRBJ2-1	15	-	TRBV5-4	TGTGCCAGCAGCTTTGGGACTAGTGGCTACAATGAGCAGTTCTTC	CASSFGTSGYNEQFF
TRBD2	TRBJ2-5	14	few	TRBV7-2	TGTGCCAGCAGCCGGGGGGGCGGTCAAGAGACCCAGTACTTC	CASSRGGGQETQYF
TRBD1	TRBJ1-1	19	-	TRBV27	TGTGCCAGCAGTTTATTAAGACAGGGGCTGGGGGGTATGAACACTGAAGCTTTCTTT	CASSLLRQGLGGMNTEAFF